These T cell receptor beta chains were read from a single sample in a study of shared clonotypes between healthy human individuals. The repertoire was sequenced with immunoSEQ multiplex PCR; TCRdb's copy has only in-frame clones and lacks some. Of some 500,000 clones in the sample, approximately 80% are singletons; the top ten hold around 11%. The sample taken for sequencing was PBMCs. The receptors come from a woman aged 35 to 49 in good health. Some clones in this sample may be carry-over from other donors' samples. CDR3s include the opening cysteine and the closing phenylalanine or tryptophan. A D gene is named only where the DNA matches it firmly. Where a row states a size, it is once, few, many or the class of an expanded clone; other rows omit it.

j_call | d_call | clone_size | v_call | cdr3_aa | cdr3_nt
TRBJ1-2 | - | - | TRBV5-4 | CASSLDGGPGGYTF | TGCGCCAGCAGCTTGGACGGAGGCCCGGGAGGCTACACCTTC
TRBJ2-3 | TRBD2 | - | TRBV11-2 | CASSITGTSVITDTQYF | TGTGCCAGCAGCATCACCGGGACTAGCGTCATCACAGATACGCAGTATTTT
TRBJ2-2 | TRBD1 | - | TRBV7-8 | CASSSQGATGELFF | TGTGCCAGCAGTTCTCAGGGGGCCACCGGGGAGCTGTTTTTT
TRBJ2-7 | - | - | TRBV29-1 | CSVEFRYEQYF | TGCAGCGTTGAGTTCCGCTACGAGCAGTACTTC
TRBJ1-1 | TRBD1 | - | TRBV11-3 | CASKDGTGRRTEAFF | TGTGCCAGCAAAGACGGGACAGGGAGGCGCACTGAAGCTTTCTTT
TRBJ2-4 | - | - | TRBV23-1 | CARTGPAKNIQYF | TGCGCCAGAACAGGGCCAGCCAAAAACATTCAGTACTTC
TRBJ2-7 | TRBD1 | few | TRBV10-3 | CAMGQHYEQYF | TGTGCCATGGGACAGCACTACGAGCAGTACTTC
TRBJ2-1 | - | - | TRBV15 | CATSRDRNEQFF | TGTGCCACCAGCAGAGATCGGAATGAGCAGTTCTTC
TRBJ2-3 | TRBD2 | once | TRBV25-1 | CASSEGLAGAGDTQYF | TGTGCCAGCAGTGAAGGACTAGCGGGAGCAGGAGATACGCAGTATTTT
TRBJ1-1 | - | - | TRBV30 | CAWARGGASAEAFF | TGTGCCTGGGCTCGGGGGGGAGCCAGCGCTGAAGCTTTCTTT
TRBJ1-5 | - | once | TRBV19 | CASSNWAQPQHF | TGTGCCAGTAGTAACTGGGCACAGCCCCAGCATTTT
TRBJ2-1 | - | - | TRBV11-1 | CASSFSTSSYNEQFF | TGTGCCAGCAGCTTTTCGACTAGCTCCTACAATGAGCAGTTCTTC